The 28 T cell receptor beta chains in this list originate from one sample, sequenced in a study of vaccination effects on CD4 cells after COVID-19. Antigen-specific CD4+ T cells expanded by the ViraFEST assay with viral peptide pools were then sequenced. Culture lasted roughly 9 days before CD4+ T cell isolation. People in the vaccine group had not been infected with SARS-CoV-2 before, and their nucleocapsid antibodies were negative. Their antigen targets remain unknown. TCRdb keeps only in-frame clones here, not all; method: immunoSEQ multiplex PCR. Of approximately 70,000 clones listed, around 74% were seen once; the top ten hold around 2.9%. The specimen comprised CD4+ T cells from PBMCs cultured with HCoV-NL63 spike peptides, sampled before COVID-19 vaccination. Every receptor here comes from a human donor who received a COVID-19 vaccine.

The chain joins TRBV20-1 to TRBJ2-3; 8 positions match TRBD2. V lost 3 bases, J lost 2 bases, and 4 bases stayed unmatched. There are 14 residues in the CDR3. Germline assignment: CDR1 DFQATT and CDR2 SNEGSKA (reference sequence). This CDR3 reads CSASSGGDTDTQYF. Here the CDR3 DNA reads TGCAGTGCTAGTTCCGGGGGGGACACAGATACGCAGTATTTT.

The V and J genes are TRBV27 and TRBJ2-5, with TRBD1 as a possible D gene (7 bases). The CDR3 length is 15 residues. V lost 6 bases and J 2 bases, leaving 16 bases between the germline ends. CDR1 and CDR2 (germline): MNHEY, SMNVEV (reference sequence). The CDR3 DNA sequence: TGTGCCAGCAGAAAGGCCCCAGGGGGGCAAGAGACCCAGTACTTC. Translated, it gives CASRKAPGGQETQYF.

The chain employs TRBV3-1 (or the pseudogene TRBV3-2) and TRBJ2-2; 10 nucleotides line up with TRBD1. Germline CDR1 reads LGHDT; CDR2 reads YNNKEL (reference sequence). With V trimmed by 7 bases and J by 1 base, 12 bases remained unmatched. The CDR3 totals 18 residues. This CDR3 reads CASTKGDRGFVNTGELFF. CDR3 coding DNA: TGTGCCAGCACCAAAGGGGACAGGGGTTTCGTGAACACCGGGGAGCTGTTTTTT.

The rearrangement uses TRBV20-1 and TRBJ1-2; D ambiguous. V was pared by 3 bases and J by 5 bases, with 10 bases between. CDR3 size: 12 residues. The germline gives CDR1 DFQATT, CDR2 SNEGSKA (reference sequence). CDR3: CSASLQTYGYTF. CDR3 nucleotides: TGCAGTGCTAGTTTGCAGACTTATGGCTACACCTTC.

V usage is TRBV6-6 and J usage is TRBJ2-5; 8 bases fit TRBD1. The V gene's germline CDR1 is MNHNY and CDR2 SVGAGI (reference sequence). Trimming took 7 bases from V and 5 from J; bases not matched to a gene: 6. This CDR3 is built from 13 residues. Here the CDR3 reads CASKSGGGETQYF. CDR3 DNA: TGTGCCAGCAAATCAGGGGGCGGGGAGACCCAGTACTTC.

The chain employs TRBV7-3 and TRBJ1-2; D unresolved. Germline V gene lookup returns CDR1 SGHTA and CDR2 FQGTGA. V lost 6 bases and J lost 3, with 17 bases in between. CDR3 length: 15 residues. The CDR3 sequence: CASRKEAPRHYGYTF. The DNA for the CDR3 is TGTGCCAGCAGGAAAGAGGCTCCGAGGCACTATGGCTACACCTTC.

Worth noting for this clone: Its ends do not fully match the called genes, so a read error is possible. The chain uses TRBV18 and TRBJ2-4; a possible D gene is TRBD2 (6 bases). The CDR3 contains 16 residues. Germline CDR1 and CDR2: KGHSH and LQKENI. The CDR3: CASSSPGELAKNIQYF. CDR3 nucleotide sequence: TGTGCCAGCTCATCACCGGGAGAACTAGCCAAAAACATTCAGTACTTC.

The rearrangement joins TRBV30 to TRBJ1-2; possible D gene TRBD1, 6 bases. The CDR3 length is 14 residues. Deletions cut 0 bases from V and 3 bases from J, with 11 bases between. CDR1 GTSNPN and CDR2 SVGIG come from the germline V gene (reference sequence). This CDR3 is CAWSVRQDHYGYTF. DNA of the CDR3: TGTGCCTGGAGTGTACGACAGGACCACTATGGCTACACCTTC.

CDR3 nucleotides: TGTGCCAGCAGTGGAAGACAGGGCAACACAGATACGCAGTATTTT. It encodes CASSGRQGNTDTQYF. The chain is built from TRBV2 and TRBJ2-3; 7 bases fit TRBD1. Germline V lookup: CDR1 SNHLY, CDR2 FYNNEI. This CDR3 is 15 amino acids long. The V gene end was trimmed by 4 bases and the J gene end by 2 bases; junction bases not matched to a gene: 6.

The V gene is TRBV6-5, the J gene TRBJ1-5; unclear D gene. This CDR3 has 15 residues. Trimming removed 0 bases at V and 2 bases at J, with 8 bases between. CDR1 is MNHEY, CDR2 SVGAGI, per germline. In DNA form, the CDR3 reads TGTGCCAGCAGTTACTCCCGTAATGGCAATCAGCCCCAGCATTTT. Its translation: CASSYSRNGNQPQHF.

The CDR3 DNA is TGCAGCGTTGAAGACCCGTGGGGGATATCTGGAAACACCATATATTTT. It is translated as CSVEDPWGISGNTIYF. The chain couples TRBV29-1 to TRBJ1-3; TRBD1 is a possible D gene (5 bases). This CDR3 comprises 16 residues. Germline values: CDR1 SQVTM, CDR2 ANQGSEA. The V and J ends lost 0 bases and 1 base respectively, with 13 bases between them.

V and J are TRBV7-9 and TRBJ1-4; TRBD1 might be the D (6 bases). Per germline, CDR1 SEHNR and CDR2 FQNEAQ (reference sequence). Trimming left V 3 bases short and J 0 bases short, with 11 bases between. The length of the CDR3 is 16 residues. Here the CDR3 DNA reads TGTGCCAGCAGCTTCCGACAGGATGCAACTAATGAAAAACTGTTTTTT. This codes for CASSFRQDATNEKLFF.

The chain joins TRBV19 to TRBJ2-1, with TRBD1 matching 7 bases. The CDR3 sequence is 15 residues long. V shed 4 bases, J shed 7 bases, and the junction held 10 bases outside the gene matches. CDR1 LNHDA and CDR2 SQIVND come from the germline V gene (reference sequence). CDR3 nucleotide sequence: TGTGCCAGTAGTACCAGGGGGTCTAGGTTAAATGAGCAGTTCTTC. This encodes CASSTRGSRLNEQFF.

This sequence joins TRBV6-6 and TRBJ2-1; 12 bases fit TRBD2. Germline V gives CDR1 MNHNY, CDR2 SVGAGI (reference sequence). CDR3 length: 20 amino acids. Losses at the gene ends were 5 bases for V and 0 bases for J; bases not matched to a gene: 14. CDR3 sequence (DNA): TGTGCCAGCAGTCCGATTCGACTAGCGGGAGCGTTAACCTCCTACAATGAGCAGTTCTTC. Protein product: CASSPIRLAGALTSYNEQFF.

The chain employs TRBV6-1 and TRBJ2-7, with TRBD1 matching 7 bases. The CDR3 spans 15 residues. V gave up 3 bases and J gave up 6 bases; unmatched junction bases: 11. Germline values: CDR1 MNHNS, CDR2 SASEGT. This chain's CDR3 is CASSDRDSPRGEQYV. DNA of the CDR3: TGTGCCAGCAGTGACCGGGACAGCCCTAGGGGCGAGCAGTACGTC.

The chain couples TRBV18 to TRBJ1-5, with unresolved D. The V end lost 3 bases, the J end lost 0 bases, and 12 bases lay between the germline ends. The CDR3 runs 16 residues. Per the germline V gene, CDR1 is KGHSH and CDR2 is LQKENI. The DNA for the CDR3 is TGTGCCAGCTCACCGTCAGTCACGGTTAGCAATCAGCCCCAGCATTTT. It yields the protein CASSPSVTVSNQPQHF.

The chain couples TRBV10-2 to TRBJ2-4; either TRBD1 or TRBD2 may fit D (6 bases each). This CDR3 is 14 amino acids long. Looked up from germline, CDR1 is WSHSY and CDR2 is SAAADI. V was pared by 11 bases and J by 3 bases, with 17 bases between. The chain's CDR3 is CAVLSGEDKNIQYF. For the CDR3, the DNA is TGCGCCGTCCTATCAGGGGAGGACAAAAACATTCAGTACTTC.

V usage is TRBV2 and J usage is TRBJ2-1, with D maybe TRBD2 (5 bases). The germline V and J ends were trimmed by 1 base and 1 base, with 14 bases remaining between them. Germline-derived CDR1 and CDR2 are SNHLY and FYNNEI. This CDR3 spans 17 amino acids. As DNA, the CDR3 is TGTGCCAGCAGTGAAGTGCGCGGGCACCTATCCTACAATGAGCAGTTCTTC. Its protein product is CASSEVRGHLSYNEQFF.

This sequence joins TRBV29-1 and TRBJ2-5; D might be TRBD1 (5 bases). Trimming cost V 4 bases and J 5 bases, with 11 bases left between them. The CDR3 runs 12 residues. Germline V lookup: CDR1 SQVTM, CDR2 ANQGSEA. The CDR3 bases are TGCAGCGTTGCACAGGTCGGGGAGACCCAGTACTTC. Its protein product is CSVAQVGETQYF. Supplemented by reference TRBV29-1 and TRBJ2-5, the full variable domain reads SAVISQKPSRDICQRGTSLTIQCQVDSQVTMMFWYRQQPGQSLTLIATANQGSEATYESGFVIDKFPISRPNLTFSTLTVSNMSPEDSSIYLCSVAQVGETQYFGPGTRLLVL.

This chain links TRBV27 with TRBJ2-3, with D perhaps matching TRBD2 (6 bases). The germline V and J ends were trimmed by 5 bases and 0 bases, with 15 bases remaining between them. The CDR3 spans 16 residues. Germline-derived CDR1 and CDR2 are MNHEY and SMNVEV (reference sequence). As DNA, the CDR3 is TGTGCCAGCAGTAAGAGCTGGGGGACTAGCACAGATACGCAGTATTTT. Translation gives CASSKSWGTSTDTQYF.

This clone was counted between two and nine times. The rearrangement links TRBV12-3 or TRBV12-4 to TRBJ1-5; D gene ambiguous. Trimming shortened V by 5 bases and J by 4 bases, and 6 bases separated the two germline ends. This CDR3 has 12 amino acids. The CDR3 bases are TGTGCCAGCAGTCAAGGAAATCAGCCCCAGCATTTT. Translation gives CASSQGNQPQHF.

This chain joins TRBV10-3 and TRBJ1-6, with unresolved D. There are 16 residues in the CDR3. V was cut by 6 bases and J by 10 bases, with 22 bases left in between. CDR1 is ENHRY, CDR2 SYGVKD, per germline. The CDR3 nucleotides read TGTGCCATCAGCGATTCCCCCCCCGGCTTTCAATCACCCCTCCACTTT. Translation gives CAISDSPPGFQSPLHF.

The chain is built from TRBV18 and TRBJ2-4; no definite D call. The CDR3 is 14 residues long. Trimming pared 6 bases from V and 11 bases from J, leaving 20 bases between. Germline CDR1 reads KGHSH; CDR2 reads LQKENI. CDR3 bases: TGTGCCAGCTCCCCCAACCTAGGAGACAAAGTTCAGTACTTC. It translates to CASSPNLGDKVQYF.

The V gene is TRBV6-5, the J gene TRBJ2-1, with 8 bases fitting TRBD1. There are 16 residues in the CDR3. Germline values: CDR1 MNHEY, CDR2 SVGAGI. Trimming took 4 bases from V and 2 from J; bases not matched to a gene: 7. The CDR3 sequence is CASSSTGGGAYNEQFF. DNA of the CDR3: TGTGCCAGCAGTTCCACAGGGGGTGGCGCCTACAATGAGCAGTTCTTC.

The rearrangement uses TRBV30 and TRBJ1-5; a weak D match, TRBD1 (5 bases). Germline CDR1 GTSNPN, CDR2 SVGIG (reference sequence). The CDR3 loop spans 13 amino acids. Trimming removed 5 bases at V and 3 bases at J, with 11 bases between. The CDR3 sequence: CAWAAGYNQPQHF. DNA of the CDR3: TGTGCCTGGGCGGCAGGGTACAATCAGCCCCAGCATTTT.

The genes are TRBV7-9 and TRBJ2-5; possibly TRBD1 for D (6 bases). V lost 5 bases and J lost 5, with 18 bases in between. The CDR3 loop spans 15 amino acids. Germline V gene lookup returns CDR1 SEHNR and CDR2 FQNEAQ (reference sequence). The DNA for the CDR3 is TGTGCCAGCAGCCTATTTAGGAGCCAGGGGGAGACCCAGTACTTC. It encodes CASSLFRSQGETQYF.

In this sample, this clone turned up a few times. V and J are TRBV20-1 and TRBJ1-5; 9 bases agree with TRBD1. CDR1 and CDR2 (germline): DFQATT, SNEGSKA (reference sequence). V lost 3 bases, J lost 2 bases, and 8 bases stayed unmatched. CDR3 size: 16 residues. Here the CDR3 reads CSASAGTGGGNQPQHF. CDR3 coding DNA: TGCAGTGCTAGTGCTGGAACAGGGGGCGGCAATCAGCCCCAGCATTTT.

The chain links TRBV6-1 to TRBJ2-5; 11 bases line up with TRBD1. Germline V CDR1 and CDR2: MNHNS, SASEGT. The V segment lost 3 bases and the J segment 4 bases; nucleotides outside the gene matches: 4. CDR3 size: 15 residues. CDR3 loop: CASSELGQGVETQYF. The CDR3 DNA is TGTGCCAGCAGTGAGTTGGGACAGGGGGTAGAGACCCAGTACTTC.